A selection of T cell receptor beta chains follows, all from one sample in a study of T cell responses to AZD1222 COVID-19 vaccine. Profiling relied on immunoSEQ multiplex PCR, and the TCRdb table lists in-frame clones only, not all of them. The table records 20,000 or so clones, roughly 81% of them present only once. The sequencing here drew on peripheral blood, taken 28 days after the second AZD1222 dose. The receptors come from an adult who received the AZD1222 COVID-19 vaccine. The CDR3 runs from the conserved cysteine through the conserved F or W. D genes are given only for firm matches. Some rows mark clone size as missing; the rest say once, few, many or name a class of expanded clone.

j_gene: TRBJ2-7; v_gene: TRBV13; abundance: once; d_gene: TRBD1; CDR3aa: CASSLTGASSYEQYF; CDR3nt: TGTGCCAGCAGCCTCACAGGGGCCAGCTCCTACGAGCAGTACTTC
j_gene: TRBJ2-1; v_gene: TRBV30; abundance: NA; d_gene: TRBD2; CDR3aa: CAWSFGTSGHYNEQFF; CDR3nt: TGTGCCTGGAGCTTCGGGACTAGCGGCCACTACAATGAGCAGTTCTTC
j_gene: TRBJ1-1; v_gene: TRBV18; abundance: NA; d_gene: TRBD1; CDR3aa: CASSLRQGASGTEAFF; CDR3nt: TGTGCCAGCTCACTCAGACAGGGGGCCTCGGGTACTGAAGCTTTCTTT
j_gene: TRBJ1-1; v_gene: TRBV14; abundance: NA; d_gene: TRBD1; CDR3aa: CASSQEPGQGNTEAFF; CDR3nt: TGTGCCAGCAGCCAAGAGCCCGGACAGGGAAACACTGAAGCTTTCTTT
j_gene: TRBJ1-2; v_gene: TRBV6-5; abundance: NA; d_gene: NA; CDR3aa: CASSRDGPYYGYTF; CDR3nt: TGTGCCAGCAGTAGAGACGGGCCCTACTATGGCTACACCTTC
j_gene: TRBJ1-3; v_gene: TRBV20-1; abundance: NA; d_gene: NA; CDR3aa: CSASRGSSGNTIYF; CDR3nt: TGCAGTGCTAGTAGGGGCAGCTCTGGAAACACCATATATTTT
j_gene: TRBJ2-6; v_gene: TRBV6-5; abundance: NA; d_gene: NA; CDR3aa: CASSIRSGANVLTF; CDR3nt: TGTGCCAGCAGTATCCGCTCTGGGGCCAACGTCCTGACTTTC
j_gene: TRBJ2-5; v_gene: TRBV2; abundance: NA; d_gene: NA; CDR3aa: CASCQGETQYF; CDR3nt: TGTGCCAGTTGCCAGGGTGAGACCCAGTACTTC
j_gene: TRBJ2-1; v_gene: TRBV3-1/TRBV3-2; abundance: medium-sized; d_gene: TRBD2; CDR3aa: CASRSTGTSSNEQFF; CDR3nt: TGTGCCAGCAGATCCACCGGGACTAGTAGCAATGAGCAGTTCTTC
j_gene: TRBJ2-3; v_gene: TRBV9; abundance: NA; d_gene: NA; CDR3aa: CASSVASRGTDTQYF; CDR3nt: TGTGCCAGCAGCGTAGCTAGCAGGGGCACAGATACGCAGTATTTT
j_gene: TRBJ2-2; v_gene: TRBV11-3; abundance: NA; d_gene: NA; CDR3aa: CASSLTAANTGELFF; CDR3nt: TGTGCCAGCAGCTTAACAGCCGCGAACACCGGGGAGCTGTTTTTT
j_gene: TRBJ2-1; v_gene: TRBV6-5; abundance: NA; d_gene: TRBD2; CDR3aa: CANQSLAGVYNEQFF; CDR3nt: TGTGCCAACCAGTCGTTAGCGGGAGTTTACAATGAGCAGTTCTTC
j_gene: TRBJ1-5; v_gene: TRBV18; abundance: medium-sized; d_gene: NA; CDR3aa: CASSPYSNQPQHF; CDR3nt: TGTGCCAGCTCCCCCTATAGCAATCAGCCCCAGCATTTT
j_gene: TRBJ2-3; v_gene: TRBV9; abundance: NA; d_gene: NA; CDR3aa: CASGYTDTQYF; CDR3nt: TGTGCCAGCGGGTACACAGATACGCAGTATTTT
j_gene: TRBJ2-5; v_gene: TRBV2; abundance: NA; d_gene: NA; CDR3aa: CASNAGTEETQYF; CDR3nt: TGTGCCAGCAACGCCGGGACCGAAGAGACCCAGTACTTC
j_gene: TRBJ1-5; v_gene: TRBV4-1; abundance: NA; d_gene: TRBD1; CDR3aa: CASSQYDRDNQPQHF; CDR3nt: TGCGCCAGCAGCCAATACGACAGGGACAATCAGCCCCAGCATTTT